The following is a T cell receptor (beta chain) sequence with its context. The sample is drawn from a study of T cells after yellow fever vaccination. TCRdb used MiXCR to reprocess the 5' RACE reads, holding one entry per CDR3 protein. Seen here are over 150,000 distinct CDR3 sequences, 5.5% to 7.5% observed once, and the top ten hold less than 3.5%. This clonotype was obtained from a man younger than 35 who received the YFV17D yellow fever vaccine. Here the sequenced sample was CD4+ T cells sorted from PBMCs, taken on the day of the first yellow fever vaccination.

The CDR3 DNA follows: TGTGCCAGCACCGAGACAGGGGATCACTATGGCTACACCTTC. Residues: CASTETGDHYGYTF. The V and J genes are TRBV12-3 or TRBV12-4 and TRBJ1-2; TRBD1 agrees at 8 bases. J gave up 3 bases and V 7 bases, and 7 bases lay outside the gene matches. The length of the CDR3 is 14 residues.